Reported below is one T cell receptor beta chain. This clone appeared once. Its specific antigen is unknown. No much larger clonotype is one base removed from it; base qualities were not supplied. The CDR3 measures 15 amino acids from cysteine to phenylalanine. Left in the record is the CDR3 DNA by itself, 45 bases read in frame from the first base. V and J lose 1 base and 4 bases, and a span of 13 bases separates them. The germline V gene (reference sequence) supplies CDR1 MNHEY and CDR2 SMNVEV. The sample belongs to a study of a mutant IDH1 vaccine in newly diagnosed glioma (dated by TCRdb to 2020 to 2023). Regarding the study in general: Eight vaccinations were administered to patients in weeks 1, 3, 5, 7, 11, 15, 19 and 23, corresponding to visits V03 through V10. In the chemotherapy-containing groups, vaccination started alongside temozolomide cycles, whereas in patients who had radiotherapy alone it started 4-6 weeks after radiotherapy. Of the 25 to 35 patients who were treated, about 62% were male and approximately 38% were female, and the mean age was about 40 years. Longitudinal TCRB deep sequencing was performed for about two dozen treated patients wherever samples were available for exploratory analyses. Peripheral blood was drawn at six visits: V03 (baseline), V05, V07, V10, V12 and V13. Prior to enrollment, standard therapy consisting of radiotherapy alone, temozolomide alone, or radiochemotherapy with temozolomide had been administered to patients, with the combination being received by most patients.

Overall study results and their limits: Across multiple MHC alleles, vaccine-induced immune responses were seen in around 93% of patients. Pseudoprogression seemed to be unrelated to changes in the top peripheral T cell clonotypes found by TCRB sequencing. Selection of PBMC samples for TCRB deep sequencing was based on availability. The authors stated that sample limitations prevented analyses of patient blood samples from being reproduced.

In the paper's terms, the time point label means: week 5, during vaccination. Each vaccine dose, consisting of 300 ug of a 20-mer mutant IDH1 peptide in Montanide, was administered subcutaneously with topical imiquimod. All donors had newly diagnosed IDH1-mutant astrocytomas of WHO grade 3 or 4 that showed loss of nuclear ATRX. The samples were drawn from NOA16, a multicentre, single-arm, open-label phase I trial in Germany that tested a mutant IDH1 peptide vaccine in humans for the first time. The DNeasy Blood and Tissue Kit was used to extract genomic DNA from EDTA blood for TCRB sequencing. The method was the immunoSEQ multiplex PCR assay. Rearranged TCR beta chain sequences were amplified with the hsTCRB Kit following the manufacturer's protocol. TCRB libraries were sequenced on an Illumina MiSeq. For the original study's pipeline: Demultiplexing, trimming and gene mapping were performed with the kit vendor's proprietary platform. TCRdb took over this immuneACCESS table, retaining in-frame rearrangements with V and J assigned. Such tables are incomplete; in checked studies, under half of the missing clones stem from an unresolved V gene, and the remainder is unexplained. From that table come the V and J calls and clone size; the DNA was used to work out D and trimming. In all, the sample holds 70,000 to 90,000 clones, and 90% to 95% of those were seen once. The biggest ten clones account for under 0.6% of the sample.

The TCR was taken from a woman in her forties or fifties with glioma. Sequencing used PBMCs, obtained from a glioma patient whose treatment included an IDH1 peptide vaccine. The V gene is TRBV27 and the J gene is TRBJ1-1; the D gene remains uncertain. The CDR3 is CASSLYGRWSTEAFF. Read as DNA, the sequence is TGTGCCAGCAGTTTATACGGCAGGTGGAGCACTGAAGCTTTCTTT.